This passage covers 6 T cell receptor beta chains from one sample sequenced in a study of CD8 T cells in Susac syndrome. Reverse transcription of about 0.5 to 1 ug RNA used random hexamers. TCRdb used MiXCR to reprocess the immunoSEQ multiplex PCR reads, holding one entry per CDR3 protein. The sample yields roughly 200,000 distinct CDR3 sequences, around 96% seen once. Source material: CD8+ T cells from PBMCs. These receptors came from a human donor with multiple sclerosis.

This clonotype was counted a few times. The chain joins TRBV27 to TRBJ2-1; unclear D gene. V lost 6 bases to trimming and J lost 4 bases, with 10 bases between them. This CDR3 has 13 residues. Germline V gene lookup returns CDR1 MNHEY and CDR2 SMNVEV (reference sequence). CDR3 DNA: TGTGCCAGCAGCCCTAATCTTTACAATGAGCAGTTCTTC. This sequence encodes CASSPNLYNEQFF.

This clonotype showed up just a few times. The chain employs TRBV14 and TRBJ2-7, with 10 bases that match TRBD1. This CDR3 spans 14 amino acids. Germline CDR1 reads SGHDN; CDR2 reads FVKESK. V shed 4 bases, J shed 2 bases, and the junction held 2 bases outside the gene matches. DNA of the CDR3: TGTGCCAGCAGCCCCGGGACAGGGGCCTACGAGCAGTACTTC. Translation: CASSPGTGAYEQYF.

The chain employs TRBV27 and TRBJ2-7; maybe TRBD2 (6 bases). The CDR3 has 14 residues. CDR1 and CDR2 from the germline V gene are MNHEY and SMNVEV (reference sequence). The ends were cut back, 4 bases at V and 2 bases at J, with 12 bases in the middle. The DNA for the CDR3 is TGTGCCAGCAGTTCCGGGGGTGGGGCCTACGAGCAGTACTTC. Amino acid sequence: CASSSGGGAYEQYF.

The chain is built from TRBV27 and TRBJ2-5; D possibly corresponds to TRBD1 (5 bases). Trimming took 3 bases from V and 4 from J, leaving 12 bases between them. The CDR3 covers 14 residues. CDR1 and CDR2 from the germline V gene are MNHEY and SMNVEV (reference sequence). The CDR3 spells CASSLSGIGETQYF. CDR3 nucleotides: TGTGCCAGCAGTTTGTCAGGGATAGGAGAGACCCAGTACTTC.

The rearrangement uses TRBV7-9 and TRBJ2-1; D is undetermined. Trimming cost V 2 bases and J 0 bases, with 8 bases left between them. The germline CDR1 and CDR2 sequences are SEHNR and FQNEAQ (reference sequence). The CDR3 has 15 residues. The CDR3 here is CASSLSDSSYNEQFF. DNA for the CDR3: TGTGCCAGCAGCTTAAGTGATAGCTCCTACAATGAGCAGTTCTTC.

V is TRBV9 and J is TRBJ1-2; 10 bases line up with TRBD1. J lost 4 bases, V lost 4 bases, and 7 bases had no gene match. CDR1 is SGDLS, CDR2 YYNGEE, per germline. This CDR3 region has 15 residues. CDR3 nucleotide sequence: TGTGCCAGCAGCCCCGGGACAGGGGAACTCTATGGCTACACCTTC. It codes for CASSPGTGELYGYTF.